This is a list of T cell receptor beta chains from one sample in a study of control samples from healthy donors and cancer patients. Assay used: immunoSEQ multiplex PCR; TCRdb lists only in-frame clones, some missing. The table has 200,000 to 250,000 clones, about 93% seen once; the top ten hold about 1.6%. Sequences were obtained from blood. These receptors were taken from a man in his fifties in good health. The CDR3 runs from the conserved cysteine through the conserved F or W. Fields, in order: V gene, D gene, J gene, clone size, CDR3 DNA, CDR3 protein. The D gene is left open where the match is weak. Rows give clone size only sometimes, using once, few, many, or a class for an expanded clone.

v_call: TRBV3-1/TRBV3-2
d_call: .
j_call: TRBJ1-1
clone_size: few
cdr3_nt: TGTGCCAGCAGCCAAGATTCGGTGAACACTGAAGCTTTCTTT
cdr3_aa: CASSQDSVNTEAFF

v_call: TRBV19
d_call: .
j_call: TRBJ1-2
clone_size: .
cdr3_nt: TGTGCCAGCAGTGACCGTGGGGGGGCTAACTATGGCTACACCTTC
cdr3_aa: CASSDRGGANYGYTF

v_call: TRBV7-8
d_call: TRBD1
j_call: TRBJ1-1
clone_size: .
cdr3_nt: TGTGCCAGCAGCTTAGACCGGGACAGGCTACCTTTCTTT
cdr3_aa: CASSLDRDRLPFF

v_call: TRBV19
d_call: .
j_call: TRBJ1-4
clone_size: once
cdr3_nt: TGTGCCAGTACGGCCCATGAAAAACTGTTTTTT
cdr3_aa: CASTAHEKLFF

v_call: TRBV2
d_call: .
j_call: TRBJ1-1
clone_size: .
cdr3_nt: TGTGCCAGGAAAAAAACCGGGCCCAACACTGAAGCTTTCTTT
cdr3_aa: CARKKTGPNTEAFF

v_call: TRBV24-1
d_call: .
j_call: TRBJ2-1
clone_size: .
cdr3_nt: TGTGCCACCAGTGATTCCCCCTACAATGAGCAGTTCTTC
cdr3_aa: CATSDSPYNEQFF

v_call: TRBV2
d_call: .
j_call: TRBJ2-6
clone_size: .
cdr3_nt: TGTGCCGGAAGGGGGTCTGGGGCCAACGTCCTGACTTTC
cdr3_aa: CAGRGSGANVLTF

v_call: TRBV14
d_call: .
j_call: TRBJ2-7
clone_size: .
cdr3_nt: TGTGCCAGCAGCCAAGATGTGGGTAGCAGAAACGACGAGCAGTACTTC
cdr3_aa: CASSQDVGSRNDEQYF

v_call: TRBV4-3
d_call: .
j_call: TRBJ2-7
clone_size: .
cdr3_nt: TGCGCCAGCAGCCAAGAAGTTGACCACGAGCAGTACTTC
cdr3_aa: CASSQEVDHEQYF

v_call: TRBV5-6
d_call: TRBD2
j_call: TRBJ2-2
clone_size: .
cdr3_nt: TGTGCCAGCAGCTTGAGGCTAGCGGATAACACCGGGGAGCTGTTTTTT
cdr3_aa: CASSLRLADNTGELFF

v_call: TRBV6-5
d_call: TRBD1
j_call: TRBJ1-1
clone_size: .
cdr3_nt: TGTGCCAGCGGGGTGGAGGGGGCGCCCACTGAAGCTTTCTTT
cdr3_aa: CASGVEGAPTEAFF

v_call: TRBV3-1/TRBV3-2
d_call: .
j_call: TRBJ1-1
clone_size: .
cdr3_nt: TGTGCCAGCAGCCAAGGCCGGACCGGACCCGTCGAAGCTTTCTTT
cdr3_aa: CASSQGRTGPVEAFF

v_call: TRBV5-1
d_call: .
j_call: TRBJ1-2
clone_size: .
cdr3_nt: TGCGCCAGCACCATTGGGGGCCCTGGGGCCTATGGCTACACCTTC
cdr3_aa: CASTIGGPGAYGYTF

v_call: TRBV7-9
d_call: .
j_call: TRBJ1-2
clone_size: .
cdr3_nt: TGTGCCAGCACCCTCAAGGGGAACTATGGCTACACCTTC
cdr3_aa: CASTLKGNYGYTF

v_call: TRBV29-1
d_call: .
j_call: TRBJ1-1
clone_size: .
cdr3_nt: TGCAGCGTTCGGCAGGGGAGAGACACTGAAGCTTTCTTT
cdr3_aa: CSVRQGRDTEAFF

v_call: TRBV10-2
d_call: TRBD1
j_call: TRBJ2-7
clone_size: .
cdr3_nt: TGCGCCAGCAGGACCGGGACAGGAGCTTACGAGCAGTACTTC
cdr3_aa: CASRTGTGAYEQYF

v_call: TRBV11-1
d_call: .
j_call: TRBJ1-1
clone_size: .
cdr3_nt: TGTGCCAGCGTATTAGTCCGGAACACTGAAGCTTTCTTT
cdr3_aa: CASVLVRNTEAFF

v_call: TRBV19
d_call: TRBD1
j_call: TRBJ1-1
clone_size: once
cdr3_nt: TGTGCCAGTAGTTCCCTCGCTGCAGGGGGCAGTGAAGCTTTCTTT
cdr3_aa: CASSSLAAGGSEAFF